The source of this T cell receptor (beta chain) is a study of T cell repertoires in cytomegalovirus infection. Looking at the study overall: Shared public TCR beta signatures pointed to both CMV infection and a matching HLA type.

The V end lost 0 bases, the J end lost 4 bases, and 16 bases lay between the germline ends. The CDR3 is 16 amino acids. Looked up from germline, CDR1 is SGHKS and CDR2 is YYEKEE (reference sequence). To note about this clonotype: Its antigen is not known.

Study-level points and caveats: CMV-specific HLA-C-restricted TCR beta clonotypes dominated the ex vivo response. Carriage of CMV together with the relevant HLA was identifiable through cumulative public TCR beta family frequency.

TCRdb reanalysed the reads using MiXCR and keeps one entry per CDR3 protein. The repertoire includes roughly 630,000 distinct CDR3 sequences, approximately 24% of them detected once, and around 8% sits in the top ten. Sequencing used CD8+ T cells from PBMCs. The gene calls are TRBV5-5 and TRBJ1-1; D ambiguous. The TCR sequence derives from a human donor in good health (CMV status not recorded). Some clones in this sample may be carry-over from other donors' samples. CDR3 protein: CASSLGWGGSGTEAFF. The CDR3, as DNA: TGTGCCAGCAGCTTGGGTTGGGGAGGGAGTGGCACTGAAGCTTTCTTT.